This T cell receptor beta chain was recorded in a study of blood T cell repertoires in COVID-19 (dated by TCRdb to between 2020 and 2021). In terms of the full investigation: Samples from collaborators originated in the United States, Italy and Spain and spanned both the acute and convalescent phases of COVID-19. The prospective study material was composed of cDNA or gDNA derived from T cells, B-cell-depleted T cells, or PBMCs. The dataset comprised deeply sampled blood TCRbeta repertoires from subjects exposed to, actively infected with, or recovered from COVID-19. The repertoires were released in a freely available public database intended as a resource for research on the immune response to SARS-CoV-2. Samples came from the ongoing ImmuneRACE study (first 160 participants) plus 1,254 subjects from 6 global collaborators. Nearly every sample came with metadata listing a de-identified subject ID, COVID-19 status, age in years and sex. Where available, HLA class I and class II types were obtained from metadata supplied by the sample provider rather than from assay-based typing.

Participants in the prospective study were enrolled through a virtual design, were aged roughly 18 to 100 years, and lived in 24 United States geographic areas. Cohort assignment in the prospective study relied on participant-reported clinical history from a screening survey and a study questionnaire. Exposed participants were defined as having been in contact with someone with a PCR-confirmed or clinician-diagnosed COVID-19 case within 2 weeks of study entry. Mobile phlebotomists in the prospective study collected whole blood, serum and a nasopharyngeal or oropharyngeal swab from every participant. Over a roughly two-month period, participants in the prospective study had the option of providing additional blood draws and questionnaires. Before DNA extraction, prospective study blood samples were shipped either frozen or at room temperature. What the authors observed across the whole study: How much clinical and demographic metadata was included differed by source and by participant, and the metadata was provided uncurated.

TCRbeta CDR3 regions were amplified from genomic DNA by means of the immunoSEQ Assay, a bias-controlled multiplex PCR. In the authors' own workflow: The number of nucleated cells in each sample was estimated by amplification of reference gene primers within the assay. Sequence reads were collapsed and filtered to measure the absolute abundance of every unique TCRbeta CDR3 rearrangement. For each sample, productive Simpson clonality was calculated by taking the square root of Simpson's diversity index across productive rearrangements. TCRdb provides this immuneACCESS table in a form limited to in-frame rearrangements. Some clones are lacking; in checked studies, under half of them reflect an unresolved V gene, and why the rest are absent is not known. V and J calls and clone size are those listed in that table; D and trimming were worked out from the DNA. Present in this sample are 250,000 or so clones, about 88% of which were seen just once. The top ten clonotypes cover about 7% of the sample.

Clipping removes 5 bases from V and 3 bases from J, with 10 as the unmatched junction base count. CDR1 is given as MNHNY and CDR2 as SVGAGI, both from the germline V gene (reference sequence). The cysteine opens and the phenylalanine closes a CDR3 of 16 amino acids. The only DNA kept is the CDR3, 48 bases in frame from the first base. About this clone itself: Its antigen has not been determined. Nothing much larger sits one base from this clone, and base qualities are not available.

The chain was built from TRBV6-6 and TRBJ1-5; 7 junctional bases match TRBD1. Sequencing used PBMCs or T cells enriched from blood (not recorded which). The receptor's source is a woman between 50 and 59 years old who had been exposed to COVID-19. The DNA sequence is given as TGTGCCAGCAGTAAACATTACAGGGGTGCCAATCAGCCCCAGCATTTT. This sequence encodes CASSKHYRGANQPQHF.